The 19 T cell receptor beta chains below all came from one sample that was sequenced in a study of shared clonotypes between healthy human individuals. Measured with immunoSEQ multiplex PCR; TCRdb has only the in-frame clones, and not every one. The sample includes about 2.3 million clones, just over 90% of them seen just once. Material for sequencing was naive CD4+ T cells from PBMCs. Subset indicated: CD45RA+ positively selected. The receptor set was obtained from a man between 18 and 35 years old in good health. Some clones in this sample may be carry-over from other donors' samples.

V gene TRBV19 combines with J gene TRBJ1-1; no clear D gene. V shed 9 bases and J shed 1 base, with 15 bases lying between them. The CDR3 contains 14 residues. Per germline, CDR1 LNHDA and CDR2 SQIVND (reference sequence). The CDR3 DNA is TGTGCCAGCCCCACCATTCGGGCGAACACTGAAGCTTTCTTT. It translates to CASPTIRANTEAFF.

The rearrangement uses TRBV28 and TRBJ2-1; TRBD2 agrees at 9 bases. The CDR3 runs to 16 residues. The germline gives CDR1 MDHEN, CDR2 SYDVKM. The J segment lost 4 bases and the V segment lost 3 bases, leaving 7 bases of the junction unmatched. CDR3 protein: CASSLLAGGLYNEQFF. The CDR3 DNA sequence: TGTGCCAGCAGTTTGTTGGCGGGAGGGCTATACAATGAGCAGTTCTTC.

The rearrangement uses TRBV28 and TRBJ2-7; D gene uncertain. Trimming removed 3 bases at V and 3 bases at J, with 15 bases between. CDR1 is MDHEN, CDR2 SYDVKM, per germline. The CDR3 is 15 residues long. The CDR3 loop is CASSLGSTSIYEQYF. The DNA of the CDR3 is TGTGCCAGCAGTTTGGGTAGCACCTCCATCTACGAGCAGTACTTC.

In its sample, this clone was seen once. V and J are TRBV2 and TRBJ2-7; the match to TRBD1 covers 10 bases. The junction had 8 bases not matched to a gene; V was cut back by 7 bases and J by 5 bases. The germline gives CDR1 SNHLY, CDR2 FYNNEI. This CDR3 comprises 14 residues. The CDR3 region is CASTPGQGINEQYF. CDR3 bases: TGTGCCAGCACTCCGGGACAGGGGATAAACGAGCAGTACTTC.

This chain links TRBV5-1 with TRBJ2-7, with 7 bases that match TRBD2. V dropped 2 bases and J dropped 0; count of bases not matched to a gene: 8. Germline CDR1 reads SGHRS; CDR2 reads YFSETQ. The length of the CDR3 is 16 residues. Here the CDR3 DNA reads TGCGCCAGCAGCTTCCTTCTAGCGGACTACTCCTACGAGCAGTACTTC. Protein product: CASSFLLADYSYEQYF.

Notes on this clone: Distinct nucleotide sequences in the sample also encode this CDR3. V gene TRBV20-1 combines with J gene TRBJ2-1; D ambiguous. CDR1 is DFQATT, CDR2 SNEGSKA, per germline (reference sequence). The CDR3 runs 11 residues. Trimming stripped 1 base from V and 7 bases from J, with 5 bases between. This chain's CDR3 is CSARGGNEQFF. CDR3 nucleotide sequence: TGCAGTGCTAGAGGTGGAAATGAGCAGTTCTTC.

This clone was counted once. The rearrangement joins TRBV2 to TRBJ2-7; D possibly matches TRBD1 or TRBD2 (7 bases each). Germline V lookup: CDR1 SNHLY, CDR2 FYNNEI. Trimming removed 6 bases at V and 2 bases at J, with 14 bases between. This CDR3 spans 14 amino acids. The chain's CDR3 is CASRREGQTYEQYF. CDR3 DNA sequence: TGTGCCAGCAGGAGGGAGGGACAGACCTACGAGCAGTACTTC.

The chain recombines TRBV27 with TRBJ2-7, with TRBD2 matching 7 bases. J lost 2 bases, V lost 7 bases, and 11 bases had no gene match. Germline lookup yields CDR1 MNHEY and CDR2 SMNVEV (reference sequence). The CDR3 loop spans 15 amino acids. As DNA, the CDR3 is TGTGCCAGCACAGGACTGACAGCGGGGACCTACGAGCAGTACTTC. Amino acids: CASTGLTAGTYEQYF.

The V and J genes are TRBV25-1 and TRBJ1-4; 7 bases fit TRBD1. Germline lookup yields CDR1 MGHDK and CDR2 SYGVNS. This CDR3 is 14 amino acids long. V gave up 3 bases and J gave up 8 bases; unmatched junction bases: 6. CDR3 sequence reads: CASSERQGREKLFF. The CDR3 DNA reads as TGTGCCAGCAGTGAGAGACAGGGAAGGGAAAAACTGTTTTTT.

This clone was detected a few times. The genes are TRBV7-9 and TRBJ1-3, with D unclear. Germline assignment: CDR1 SEHNR and CDR2 FQNEAQ (reference sequence). V was clipped by 1 base and J by 5 bases, with 12 bases between them. The CDR3 covers 15 residues. The CDR3 DNA sequence: TGTGCCAGCAGCTTAGGCGGGGTCTGGCGAAACACCATATATTTT. It yields the protein CASSLGGVWRNTIYF. The variable domain in full, with the rest retrieved from reference TRBV7-9 and TRBJ1-3, is DTGVSQNPRHKITKRGQNVTFRCDPISEHNRLYWYRQTLGQGPEFLTYFQNEAQLEKSRLLSDRFSAERPKGSFSTLEIQRTEQGDSAMYLCASSLGGVWRNTIYFGEGSWLTVV.

This chain links TRBV11-3 with TRBJ1-3; 9 bases agree with TRBD1. CDR1 is SGHNT and CDR2 is YENEEA in the germline V gene. The CDR3 sequence is 17 residues long. The V segment lost 5 bases and the J segment 6 bases; nucleotides outside the gene matches: 14. The CDR3 region has the DNA TGTGCCAGCAGCGCTAACTTGGGACAGGGCAGAGAAAACACCATATATTTT. Translated, it gives CASSANLGQGRENTIYF.

This clone was counted a single time. This chain joins TRBV28 and TRBJ2-1, with 9 bases lining up with TRBD2. The CDR3 is 16 residues long. The junction had 11 bases not matched to a gene; V was cut back by 5 bases and J by 6 bases. The germline V gene encodes CDR1 MDHEN and CDR2 SYDVKM. In DNA form, the CDR3 reads TGTGCCAGCAGTCCCGCGGGACTAGCTCCACCCAATGAGCAGTTCTTC. This translates into CASSPAGLAPPNEQFF.

The gene calls are TRBV9 and TRBJ2-5; D is perhaps TRBD1 (8 bases). The CDR3 has 16 amino acids. V gave up 0 bases and J gave up 3 bases, with 15 bases separating them. Germline V CDR1 and CDR2: SGDLS, YYNGEE. The CDR3 DNA follows: TGTGCCAGCAGCGTAGGGCGGGGGACAGGAAAAGAGACCCAGTACTTC. Its translation: CASSVGRGTGKETQYF.

The chain carries TRBV14 and TRBJ2-5, with 8 bases matching TRBD2. The CDR3 sequence is 13 residues long. The junction had 1 base not matched to a gene; V was cut back by 3 bases and J by 4 bases. Per germline, CDR1 SGHDN and CDR2 FVKESK. CDR3 DNA sequence: TGTGCCAGCAGCCATCGGGGGGGAGAGACCCAGTACTTC. It specifies CASSHRGGETQYF.

The rearrangement links TRBV7-2 to TRBJ2-5; 7 bases agree with TRBD1. CDR1 and CDR2 from the germline V gene are SGHTA and FQGNSA. The CDR3 runs to 15 residues. J gave up 1 base and V 2 bases, and 4 bases lay outside the gene matches. As DNA, the CDR3 is TGTGCCAGCAGCTTAAGACAGGGCCCCCAAGAGACCCAGTACTTC. Translated, it gives CASSLRQGPQETQYF.

To note about this clone: Other nucleotide sequences in the sample specify the same CDR3. The chain recombines TRBV18 with TRBJ1-2, with 8 bases identical to TRBD1. Germline lookup yields CDR1 KGHSH and CDR2 LQKENI. The CDR3 is 13 amino acids. J gave up 3 bases and V 6 bases, and 3 bases lay outside the gene matches. CDR3 in DNA: TGTGCCAGCTCTCCGACAGGGGACTATGGCTACACCTTC. It yields the protein CASSPTGDYGYTF.

The chain is built from TRBV6-6 and TRBJ1-4; D remains ambiguous. V lost 6 bases, J lost 8 bases, and 19 bases lay in between. Germline V gives CDR1 MNHNY, CDR2 SVGAGI (reference sequence). This CDR3 has 15 amino acids. The chain's CDR3 is CASSARQGLKEKLFF. CDR3 DNA sequence: TGTGCCAGCAGCGCCCGCCAAGGGCTTAAGGAAAAACTGTTTTTT.

This chain connects TRBV4-3 to TRBJ2-7, with 15 bases lining up with TRBD2. This CDR3 has 17 residues. Unmatched junction bases numbered 5, after V lost 4 bases and J lost 1 base. The germline V gene encodes CDR1 LGHNA and CDR2 YSLEER. This CDR3 reads CASSPGLAGGFSYEQYF. Written as DNA, the CDR3 is TGCGCCAGCAGCCCGGGACTAGCGGGAGGATTTTCCTACGAGCAGTACTTC.

The chain recombines TRBV28 with TRBJ2-1, with 8 bases identical to TRBD1. After removal of 8 bases from V and 5 bases from J, the junction contained 14 bases not matched to a gene. Per germline, CDR1 MDHEN and CDR2 SYDVKM. The CDR3 runs to 16 residues. This chain's CDR3 is CASGLRQGTFDNEQFF. The DNA of the CDR3 is TGTGCCAGCGGTCTGAGACAGGGGACTTTTGACAATGAGCAGTTCTTC.